This T cell receptor (beta chain) was sequenced during a study of radiotherapy plus CTLA-4 blockade in lung cancer. For the study at large: Among enrolled patients, 15% to 20% responded and roughly 31% achieved disease control.

V shed 1 base and J shed 10 bases, with 15 bases lying between them. This CDR3 has 14 amino acids. The V gene's germline CDR1 is SGHRS and CDR2 YFSETQ. Overall study results and limits: After treatment with radiotherapy plus ipilimumab, TCR clones that came from the tumor expanded in blood.

Some clones are missing from TCRdb's copy, which holds only in-frame ones; the method was immunoSEQ multiplex PCR. The data contain 75,000 to 95,000 clones, roughly 80% of them seen just once; the ten biggest clones take up about 26%. Comment on this clone: Its specificity is unknown.

This sample comprised peripheral blood, obtained from a patient treated with radiotherapy plus ipilimumab. This sequence was found in a human donor with non-small cell lung cancer that progressed on radiotherapy plus ipilimumab. The chain uses TRBV5-1 and TRBJ2-1; a weak D match, TRBD2 (6 bases). The CDR3 nucleotides read TGCGCCAGCAGCTTGAGATCTAGCGTTATAGAGCAGTTCTTC. Amino acid sequence: CASSLRSSVIEQFF.